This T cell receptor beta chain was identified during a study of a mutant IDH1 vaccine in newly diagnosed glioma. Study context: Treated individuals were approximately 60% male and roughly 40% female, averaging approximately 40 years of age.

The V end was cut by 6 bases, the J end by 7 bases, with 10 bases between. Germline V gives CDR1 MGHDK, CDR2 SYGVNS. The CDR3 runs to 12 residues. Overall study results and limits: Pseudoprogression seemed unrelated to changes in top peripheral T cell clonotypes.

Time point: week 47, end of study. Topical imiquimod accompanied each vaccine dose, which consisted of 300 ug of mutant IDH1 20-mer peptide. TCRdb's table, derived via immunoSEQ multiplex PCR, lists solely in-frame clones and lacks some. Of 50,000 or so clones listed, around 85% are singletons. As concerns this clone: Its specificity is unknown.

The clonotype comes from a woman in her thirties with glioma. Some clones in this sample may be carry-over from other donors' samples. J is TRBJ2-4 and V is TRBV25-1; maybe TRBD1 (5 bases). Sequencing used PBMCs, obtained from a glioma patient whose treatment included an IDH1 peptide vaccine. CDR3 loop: CASSAKGNIQYF. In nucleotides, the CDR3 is TGTGCCAGCAGCGCGAAGGGGAACATTCAGTACTTC.